Below, 21 T cell receptor beta chains from the same sample are listed, as sequenced in a study of blood T cell repertoires in COVID-19. Using immunoSEQ multiplex PCR, the repertoire was profiled, and TCRdb retains in-frame clones only, with some absent. Among about 310,000 clones listed, approximately 81% were seen once. The sequenced sample was PBMCs or T cells enriched from blood (not recorded which). Source of these receptors: a woman aged 25 to 39 who had been exposed to COVID-19.

The count of this clone is one. Relative to the germline gene, one junction end is altered; a read error may explain this. V is TRBV4-1 and J is TRBJ2-1; 7 bases are a match to TRBD2. Germline CDR1 and CDR2: MGHRA and YSYEKL. CDR3 length: 18 amino acids. The CDR3 is CASSQDVPTSVTYNEQFF. The CDR3 bases are TGCGCCAGCAGTCAAGATGTACCCACTAGCGTCACATACAATGAGCAGTTCTTC.

The V gene is TRBV16, the J gene TRBJ2-1; 15 positions agree with TRBD2. V was clipped by 7 bases and J by 7 bases; unmatched bases: 5. Per the germline V gene, CDR1 is KGHSY and CDR2 is FQNENV. The CDR3 is 15 residues long. CDR3 residues: CASNPGTSGRNEQFF. The DNA for the CDR3 is TGTGCCAGCAACCCAGGGACTAGCGGGAGGAATGAGCAGTTCTTC.

This chain joins TRBV28 and TRBJ1-4, with D perhaps matching TRBD1 (5 bases). Germline V lookup: CDR1 MDHEN, CDR2 SYDVKM. The CDR3 sequence is 16 residues long. V shed 6 bases and J shed 5 bases, with 19 bases lying between them. CDR3 bases: TGTGCCAGCAGCACTCCGGATGGGGGGAAAAATGAAAAACTGTTTTTT. Its protein is CASSTPDGGKNEKLFF. Drawing the rest from reference TRBV28 and TRBJ1-4, the complete variable domain is DVKVTQSSRYLVKRTGEKVFLECVQDMDHENMFWYRQDPGLGLRLIYFSYDVKMKEKGDIPEGYSVSREKKERFSLILESASTNQTSMYLCASSTPDGGKNEKLFFGSGTQLSVL.

The chain has TRBV27 and TRBJ1-5, with D perhaps matching TRBD1 (5 bases). Trimming left V 2 bases short and J 8 bases short, with 10 bases between. Germline V lookup: CDR1 MNHEY, CDR2 SMNVEV (reference sequence). CDR3 length equals 13 residues. The chain's CDR3 is CASSLRGVEPQHF. The CDR3 DNA follows: TGTGCCAGCAGTTTAAGGGGCGTTGAGCCCCAGCATTTT.

This clone was recorded a few times. The chain has TRBV28 and TRBJ1-1, with 10 bases matching TRBD1. Trimming at V came to 4 bases and at J to 5 bases, leaving 19 bases not matched to a gene. Germline V gene sequence: CDR1 MDHEN, CDR2 SYDVKM. The CDR3 has 19 amino acids. The CDR3, as DNA: TGTGCCAGCAGTTCATCCGGGACAGGGGCCCTGTCGTCCAGGACTGAAGCTTTCTTT. Translated: CASSSSGTGALSSRTEAFF.

This clone was detected only a few times. The J gene is TRBJ1-1, the V gene TRBV7-8; D is uncertain. The CDR3 has 11 residues. The germline V gene encodes CDR1 SGHVS and CDR2 FQNEAQ. The V and J ends lost 2 bases and 7 bases respectively, with 5 bases between them. The CDR3: CASSLFLEAFF. CDR3 nucleotide sequence: TGTGCCAGCAGCTTATTCCTTGAAGCTTTCTTT.

The CDR3 is CASSPGTSGSGSYEQYF. CDR3 sequence (DNA): TGTGCCAGCAGCCCCGGGACTAGCGGGAGTGGGTCCTACGAGCAGTACTTC. The chain is built from TRBV7-9 and TRBJ2-7; the match to TRBD2 covers 14 bases. With 5 bases clipped from V and 1 base from J, the junction kept 7 bases outside the gene matches. From germline, CDR1 is SEHNR and CDR2 FQNEAQ (reference sequence). This CDR3 comprises 17 residues.

The rearrangement uses TRBV28 and TRBJ2-7; D not resolved. Per the germline V gene, CDR1 is MDHEN and CDR2 is SYDVKM. Trimming removed 8 bases from V and 2 bases from J, with 10 bases in between. This CDR3 comprises 12 residues. The CDR3 DNA follows: TGTGCCAGCCGACGGGTGGCCTACGAGCAGTACTTC. It encodes CASRRVAYEQYF.

CDR3 sequence: CSVAKSSGNTIYF. The CDR3 bases are TGCAGCGTTGCTAAGAGCTCTGGAAACACCATATATTTT. The rearrangement joins TRBV29-1 to TRBJ1-3; D is uncertain. The CDR3 runs to 13 residues. CDR1 and CDR2 (germline): SQVTM, ANQGSEA. Trimming pared 4 bases from V and 0 bases from J, leaving 7 bases between.

This chain connects TRBV6-4 to TRBJ1-1; no reliable D call. The germline gives CDR1 MRHNA, CDR2 SNTAGT. The length of the CDR3 is 13 residues. V shed 5 bases and J shed 0 bases, with 7 bases lying between them. As DNA, the CDR3 is TGTGCCAGCAGTACGCGGATGAACACTGAAGCTTTCTTT. This translates into CASSTRMNTEAFF.

J is TRBJ1-1 and V is TRBV7-9; weak D call: TRBD1 (5 bases). The V end lost 4 bases, the J end lost 0 bases, and 15 bases lay between the germline ends. The CDR3 contains 16 residues. Germline V gene data show CDR1 as SEHNR and CDR2 as FQNEAQ (reference sequence). This CDR3 is CASSSHDSRLNTEAFF. CDR3 nucleotide sequence: TGTGCCAGCAGCTCCCACGACAGTCGTTTGAACACTGAAGCTTTCTTT.

The CDR3 loop is CASSQVLRGGAFF. The CDR3, as DNA: TGTGCCAGCAGCCAAGTTTTGCGGGGTGGAGCTTTCTTT. The chain recombines TRBV14 with TRBJ1-1; D is undetermined. CDR3 size: 13 residues. Germline loops: CDR1 SGHDN, CDR2 FVKESK. V gave up 1 base and J gave up 10 bases, with 13 bases separating them.

The gene calls are TRBV7-9 and TRBJ1-6, with a possible D match to TRBD1 (6 bases). This CDR3 has 14 residues. Trimming stripped 2 bases from V and 5 bases from J, with 7 bases between. Germline lookup yields CDR1 SEHNR and CDR2 FQNEAQ (reference sequence). The CDR3 coding sequence is TGTGCCAGCAGCTTAACAGGGCATAATTCACCCCTCCACTTT. Amino acid sequence: CASSLTGHNSPLHF.

The chain carries TRBV2 and TRBJ2-5, with D perhaps TRBD2 (6 bases). Between the trimmed V and J ends, which lost 4 bases and 9 bases, there was a span of 6 bases. Looked up from germline, CDR1 is SNHLY and CDR2 is FYNNEI. CDR3 size: 10 residues. This CDR3 reads CASSGEAQYF. Written as DNA, the CDR3 is TGTGCCAGCAGTGGGGAGGCCCAGTACTTC.

CDR3 in amino acids: CASSIGTGLNYGYTF. The CDR3 region has the DNA TGTGCCAGTAGTATAGGAACAGGGCTTAACTATGGCTACACCTTC. This chain connects TRBV19 to TRBJ1-2; a weak D match, TRBD1 (6 bases). The CDR3 spans 15 residues. Germline CDR1 LNHDA, CDR2 SQIVND (reference sequence). Trimming stripped 1 base from V and 1 base from J, with 10 bases between.

The chain is built from TRBV6-5 and TRBJ2-7, with 7 bases identical to TRBD2. The V gene's germline CDR1 is MNHEY and CDR2 SVGAGI. The junction had 4 bases not matched to a gene; V was cut back by 2 bases and J by 3 bases. This CDR3 is 14 amino acids long. The CDR3 DNA follows: TGTGCCAGCAGTTACGGAGGGACTATCTACGAGCAGTACTTC. This sequence encodes CASSYGGTIYEQYF.

The gene calls are TRBV4-1 and TRBJ1-6; 9 nucleotides align to TRBD1. The germline V gene has CDR1 MGHRA and CDR2 YSYEKL. There are 20 residues in the CDR3. The J segment lost 0 bases and the V segment lost 2 bases, leaving 11 bases of the junction unmatched. The CDR3, as DNA: TGCGCCAGCAGCCAAAAGGCCCCCGGACAGGGGAGCTCCTATAATTCACCCCTCCACTTT. Protein: CASSQKAPGQGSSYNSPLHF.

The rearrangement joins TRBV7-2 to TRBJ1-1, with D uncertain. Germline loops: CDR1 SGHTA, CDR2 FQGNSA. The CDR3 contains 13 residues. V was cut by 5 bases and J by 0 bases, with 7 bases left in between. The CDR3: CASSENMNTEAFF. CDR3 DNA sequence: TGTGCCAGCAGCGAGAATATGAACACTGAAGCTTTCTTT. Full variable domain (remainder filled in from reference TRBV7-2 and TRBJ1-1): GAGVSQSPSNKVTEKGKDVELRCDPISGHTALYWYRQSLGQGLEFLIYFQGNSAPDKSGLPSDRFSAERTGGSVSTLTIQRTQQEDSAVYLCASSENMNTEAFFGQGTRLTVV.

V is TRBV12-3 or TRBV12-4 and J is TRBJ1-2, with D tentatively TRBD1 (5 bases). The CDR3 extends over 12 amino acids. V lost 0 bases and J lost 8, with 7 bases in between. The CDR3 sequence: CASSLARTGYTF. The DNA of the CDR3 is TGTGCCAGCAGTTTAGCGAGGACAGGCTACACCTTC.

The table lists this clone with a count of one. This rearrangement joins TRBV6-5 to TRBJ2-3, with TRBD1 as a possible D gene (6 bases). The V end lost 11 bases, the J end lost 3 bases, and 18 bases lay between the germline ends. From germline, CDR1 is MNHEY and CDR2 SVGAGI. This CDR3 comprises 14 residues. CDR3 sequence: CASQPQGLTDTQYF. As DNA, the CDR3 is TGTGCCTCCCAGCCCCAGGGGTTGACAGATACGCAGTATTTT.

The chain recombines TRBV5-4 with TRBJ2-7; 8 positions agree with TRBD2. J gave up 2 bases and V 0 bases, and 4 bases lay outside the gene matches. From germline, CDR1 is SGHNT and CDR2 YYREEE (reference sequence). This CDR3 contains 15 residues. Here the CDR3 DNA reads TGTGCCAGCAGCTTGGTCGGGACTAGTCCCTACGAGCAGTACTTC. Translated: CASSLVGTSPYEQYF. Full variable domain (missing parts from reference TRBV5-4 and TRBJ2-7): ETGVTQSPTHLIKTRGQQVTLRCSSQSGHNTVSWYQQALGQGPQFIFQYYREEENGRGNFPPRFSGLQFPNYSSELNVNALELDDSALYLCASSLVGTSPYEQYFGPGTRLTVT.